What follows are 5 T cell receptor beta chains derived from one specimen sequenced in a study of T cells in women clearing cervical HPV infection. TCRdb keeps only in-frame clones here, not all; method: immunoSEQ multiplex PCR. The sample totals roughly 42,000 clones. The sequenced material came from blood buffy coat. The source of these receptors is a woman aged 18-69 years with a cervical HPV16 infection that either progressed to CIN3+ or cleared (not recorded which).

A word on this clone: The read terminates 3 residues before the CDR3 end, so the remaining end is supplied by the germline J gene. The chain recombines TRBV5-5 with TRBJ2-7; tentative D call: TRBD1 (6 bases). Trimming cost V 0 bases and J 3 bases, with 13 bases left between them. Germline V gene data show CDR1 as SGHKS and CDR2 as YYEKEE (reference sequence). The CDR3 runs 15 residues. The covered CDR3 bases are TGTGCCAGCAGCTTGGAAGCAGGGGATGTCTACGAG. This codes for CASSLEAGDVYE. The whole CDR3 protein is CASSLEAGDVYEQYF.

As for this clone: The observed sequence ends 3 residues before the CDR3 terminus, with the missing tail filled in from the germline J gene. The chain joins TRBV25-1 to TRBJ2-7; 8 bases agree with TRBD2. Germline values: CDR1 MGHDK, CDR2 SYGVNS. V lost 4 bases to trimming and J lost 0 bases; unmatched junction nucleotides: 5. CDR3 size: 15 residues. The CDR3 sequence: CASSVTSGSSYEQYF. CDR3 DNA, as far as it was read: TGTGCCAGCAGTGTTACCAGCGGGAGCTCCTACGAG.

With respect to this clone: Read data end 3 residues before the CDR3 end; the end is taken from the germline J gene. The rearrangement links TRBV20-1 to TRBJ2-3, with 8 bases identical to TRBD1. There are 14 residues in the CDR3. Germline loops: CDR1 DFQATT, CDR2 SNEGSKA (reference sequence). V lost 4 bases to trimming and J lost 3 bases; unmatched junction nucleotides: 6. CDR3 amino acids: CSATGQGGTDTQYF. The DNA read from the CDR3 is TGCAGTGCTACCGGACAGGGAGGAACAGATACG.

In the case of this clone: The read ends 3 residues before the CDR3 terminus; that terminus is restored from the germline J gene. The chain links TRBV5-6 to TRBJ2-7; D may be TRBD2 (5 bases). The germline V gene has CDR1 SGHDT and CDR2 YYEEEE. V was shortened by 7 bases and J by 3 bases, with 14 bases between the two germline ends. The CDR3 is 13 amino acids. The CDR3 spells CASRLGVGYEQYF. Partial CDR3 DNA: TGTGCCAGCCGGCTCGGGGTAGGCTACGAG.

With respect to this clone: The read ends 3 residues early relative to the CDR3; the germline J gene fills the gap. The chain recombines TRBV20-1 with TRBJ1-1, with a possible D match to TRBD1 (6 bases). The CDR3 is made up of 16 amino acids. V was cut by 2 bases and J by 1 base, with 17 bases left in between. The germline V gene has CDR1 DFQATT and CDR2 SNEGSKA (reference sequence). CDR3 DNA (partial): TGCAGTGCTAGACACGGGTCAGGGGCTCAGAACACTGAA. Translation gives CSARHGSGAQNTE. The CDR3 reads in full as CSARHGSGAQNTEAFF.